This T cell receptor (beta chain) is drawn from a study of CXCR3-negative and CXCR3-positive naive CD8 T cells (dated by TCRdb to 2018 to 2020). Study-wide context: In total, approximately 140 million TRB reads were obtained, which works out to roughly 1.5 +/- 0.3 million reads per library. Diversity and physicochemical repertoire analyses covered about a dozen donors pooled from two independent experiments. For the TRBV-TRBJ cluster analysis, the naive subsets came from a handful of donors, while the memory cells came from 3 donors. Overall results and qualifications from the work: TRB CDR3s from CXCR3-positive naive cells showed higher hydrophobicity (lower Kidera factor 4), lower energy, and higher strength and volume indices than CXCR3-negative naive cells. Repertoire diversity was comparably high in both naive subsets but much lower in memory CD8+ T cells. Because surface CD5, which has been linked to self-reactivity in mice, was comparable between naive subsets, TCR interaction strength was also inferred from TRB CDR3 physicochemical properties. TRBV-TRBJ usage was similar between naive CXCR3-negative and CXCR3-positive cells from the same donor, while memory cells showed distinct patterns. Because CXCR3 expression was partially decreased after cryopreservation, freshly isolated PBMCs were used for most assays.

Sequenced using a NextSeq 550. The Human TCR Profiling Kit (MiLaboratory) was used to prepare UMI-labeled 5' RACE TRB cDNA libraries. The full amount of extracted RNA was used for cDNA synthesis, and the full amount of resulting cDNA was used for PCR amplification. Libraries were prepared in parallel with an identical number of PCR cycles. The paper's processing steps were these. With a minimum of two reads required per UMI, MIGEC and MiXCR pulled out about 57,000 +/- 9,900 unique UMI-labeled TRB cDNA molecules from each library. Each library averaged 40,000 +/- 10,000 functional in-frame TRB CDR3 nucleotide clonotypes without stop codons. After each sample was downsampled to 5000 UMI-labeled TRB molecules, VDJtools was used to calculate diversity metrics such as normalized Shannon-Wiener and Chao1. For the central five CDR3 residues, VDJtools calculated physicochemical properties weighted by clonotype size, namely interaction energy, strength, volume and Kidera factor 4. TCRdb reprocessed the raw reads; every CDR3 protein sequence is a single record, and DNA is not supplied. In this record, the V and J calls reflect TCRdb's handling and not the investigators' own analysis. The sample table holds nearly 110,000 distinct CDR3 sequences. The top ten constitute approximately 0.38% of the sample.

The CDR1 and CDR2 encoded by the germline V gene (reference sequence) are DFQATT and SNEGSKA. The CDR3, from cysteine to phenylalanine, totals 17 residues. There is no recorded DNA. For every CD8+ T cell subset, approximately 300,000 cells were flow-sorted straight into RLT lysis buffer, and each subset was sorted in triplicate. To keep memory contaminants out, a stringent definition of naive CD8+ T cells was applied: CD45RO-CCR7+CD27+CD95-. Using standard density gradient centrifugation, peripheral blood mononuclear cells were isolated from buffy coats. Naive CXCR3-negative and CXCR3-positive CD8+ T cells were flow-sorted using a FACSAria III. Total RNA was extracted from sorted cells using an RNeasy Mini Kit. Regarding this clonotype: Its antigen is not yet known.

The chain employs TRBV20-1 and TRBJ2-2; TCRdb outputs TRBD2, but without DNA this stays unchecked. The TCR originated in a human donor in good health. Some clones in this sample may be carry-over from other donors' samples. Material: naive CXCR3+ CD8+ T cells from blood. According to the study, the label for this sample's cell subset or site signals: CD45RO-CCR7+CD27+CD95- naive CD8+ T cells expressing CXCR3 (TNR3+). The CDR3 loop reads CSARVPKSYSLPGELFF.